The rows below give T cell receptor beta chains drawn from one sample of a study of long-term antiretroviral therapy in people with HIV. Assay used: immunoSEQ multiplex PCR; TCRdb lists only in-frame clones, some missing. This table has 15,000 to 20,000 clones, roughly 86% appearing once. The sample was unsorted PBMCs, taken 2.1 years after starting antiretroviral therapy. Source of these receptors: a man aged 18-30 years with HIV. Both conserved end residues are part of each CDR3. The D gene is left open where the match is weak. For some rows the clone size is stated as once, few or many, or as a class when expanded; others skip it.

d_gene: TRBD1
j_gene: TRBJ2-3
v_gene: TRBV7-3
abundance: .
CDR3aa: CASSLQTGTDTQYF
CDR3nt: TGTGCCAGCAGCCTTCAGACAGGGACAGATACGCAGTATTTT

d_gene: .
j_gene: TRBJ2-1
v_gene: TRBV9
abundance: .
CDR3aa: CASSVAGSYHNEQFF
CDR3nt: TGTGCCAGCAGCGTAGCCGGGTCTTATCACAATGAGCAGTTCTTC

d_gene: .
j_gene: TRBJ1-2
v_gene: TRBV10-3
abundance: once
CDR3aa: CAISEQATWGYGYTF
CDR3nt: TGTGCCATCAGTGAGCAGGCAACGTGGGGCTATGGCTACACCTTC

d_gene: TRBD1
j_gene: TRBJ2-1
v_gene: TRBV7-9
abundance: .
CDR3aa: CASSSMGQGVYNEQFF
CDR3nt: TGTGCCAGCAGCTCCATGGGACAGGGGGTGTACAATGAGCAGTTCTTC

d_gene: .
j_gene: TRBJ2-7
v_gene: TRBV5-1
abundance: .
CDR3aa: CASSLAPQGPYEQYF
CDR3nt: TGCGCCAGCAGCTTGGCTCCCCAGGGTCCCTACGAGCAGTACTTC

d_gene: TRBD1
j_gene: TRBJ1-2
v_gene: TRBV20-1
abundance: .
CDR3aa: CSAPQGLKYTF
CDR3nt: TGCAGTGCCCCACAGGGGCTCAAGTACACCTTC

d_gene: .
j_gene: TRBJ1-1
v_gene: TRBV9
abundance: .
CDR3aa: CASSNSWGVTEAFF
CDR3nt: TGTGCCAGCAGTAATTCCTGGGGGGTCACTGAAGCTTTCTTT

d_gene: TRBD1
j_gene: TRBJ1-1
v_gene: TRBV7-6
abundance: once
CDR3aa: CASSTGTGGMNTEAFF
CDR3nt: TGTGCCAGCAGCACCGGGACAGGGGGTATGAACACTGAAGCTTTCTTT

d_gene: TRBD1
j_gene: TRBJ1-1
v_gene: TRBV9
abundance: .
CDR3aa: CASSPTGARHAFF
CDR3nt: TGTGCCAGCAGCCCTACAGGGGCCCGCCATGCTTTCTTT

d_gene: .
j_gene: TRBJ2-7
v_gene: TRBV5-6
abundance: .
CDR3aa: CASRSLLRDVEQYF
CDR3nt: TGTGCCAGCAGATCGCTCCTCCGGGACGTTGAGCAGTACTTC

d_gene: .
j_gene: TRBJ1-4
v_gene: TRBV12-5
abundance: .
CDR3aa: CASGLGGQLNEKLFF
CDR3nt: TGTGCTAGTGGTTTGGGAGGGCAGCTCAACGAAAAACTGTTTTTT

d_gene: TRBD2
j_gene: TRBJ2-1
v_gene: TRBV4-1
abundance: .
CDR3aa: CASSRDSGRAGEQFF
CDR3nt: TGCGCCAGCAGCCGTGATAGCGGGAGGGCCGGTGAGCAGTTCTTC

d_gene: .
j_gene: TRBJ2-7
v_gene: TRBV20-1
abundance: .
CDR3aa: CSARDRGEQYF
CDR3nt: TGCAGTGCTAGAGACAGGGGCGAGCAGTACTTC

d_gene: .
j_gene: TRBJ2-7
v_gene: TRBV20-1
abundance: once
CDR3aa: CSAEDGEQYF
CDR3nt: TGCAGTGCTGAGGACGGTGAGCAGTACTTC

d_gene: .
j_gene: TRBJ1-1
v_gene: TRBV4-3
abundance: .
CDR3aa: CASSQDVGNTEAFF
CDR3nt: TGCGCCAGCAGCCAAGATGTGGGGAACACTGAAGCTTTCTTT

d_gene: .
j_gene: TRBJ2-1
v_gene: TRBV7-3
abundance: .
CDR3aa: CASSVGVWGNEQFF
CDR3nt: TGTGCCAGCAGCGTGGGGGTCTGGGGCAATGAGCAGTTCTTC

d_gene: .
j_gene: TRBJ1-1
v_gene: TRBV15
abundance: .
CDR3aa: CATSTGALEAFF
CDR3nt: TGTGCCACCAGCACAGGGGCTCTTGAAGCTTTCTTT

d_gene: .
j_gene: TRBJ1-1
v_gene: TRBV4-3
abundance: once
CDR3aa: CASSQDPGQNTEAFF
CDR3nt: TGCGCCAGCAGCCAAGACCCGGGACAGAACACTGAAGCTTTCTTT

d_gene: TRBD1
j_gene: TRBJ2-1
v_gene: TRBV18
abundance: .
CDR3aa: CASSPGTVNEQFF
CDR3nt: TGTGCCAGCTCACCGGGGACAGTCAATGAGCAGTTCTTC

d_gene: .
j_gene: TRBJ1-5
v_gene: TRBV6-4
abundance: .
CDR3aa: CASSRAENQPQHF
CDR3nt: TGTGCCAGCTCGCGGGCAGAAAATCAGCCCCAGCATTTT

d_gene: .
j_gene: TRBJ2-3
v_gene: TRBV10-3
abundance: few
CDR3aa: CAIGSRRLEDTQYF
CDR3nt: TGTGCCATAGGAAGTCGGAGGTTGGAAGATACGCAGTATTTT

d_gene: TRBD1
j_gene: TRBJ1-1
v_gene: TRBV19
abundance: .
CDR3aa: CASSRRGLTEAFF
CDR3nt: TGTGCCAGTAGTCGCAGGGGGCTTACTGAAGCTTTCTTT

d_gene: TRBD1
j_gene: TRBJ1-2
v_gene: TRBV6-6
abundance: .
CDR3aa: CASSPGTAVNYGYTF
CDR3nt: TGTGCCAGCAGCCCCGGGACAGCCGTCAACTATGGCTACACCTTC

d_gene: TRBD1
j_gene: TRBJ1-1
v_gene: TRBV6-5
abundance: .
CDR3aa: CASSYAGQGSTEAFF
CDR3nt: TGTGCCAGCAGTTACGCTGGACAGGGGAGCACTGAAGCTTTCTTT

d_gene: .
j_gene: TRBJ1-2
v_gene: TRBV27
abundance: once
CDR3aa: CASSDPGFGYTF
CDR3nt: TGTGCCAGCAGTGATCCAGGGTTTGGCTACACCTTC

d_gene: TRBD1
j_gene: TRBJ1-1
v_gene: TRBV10-3
abundance: once
CDR3aa: CAISPRDRVFRGVGFTEAFF
CDR3nt: TGTGCCATCAGTCCCCGGGACAGGGTCTTTCGGGGGGTAGGATTCACTGAAGCTTTCTTT

d_gene: TRBD1
j_gene: TRBJ1-4
v_gene: TRBV4-1
abundance: .
CDR3aa: CASSQSGTGDEKLFF
CDR3nt: TGCGCCAGCAGCCAATCCGGGACAGGGGATGAAAAACTGTTTTTT

d_gene: .
j_gene: TRBJ2-3
v_gene: TRBV7-3
abundance: .
CDR3aa: CASSLIVGDTQYF
CDR3nt: TGTGCCAGCAGCTTAATAGTAGGCGATACGCAGTATTTT

d_gene: TRBD1
j_gene: TRBJ2-7
v_gene: TRBV11-1
abundance: .
CDR3aa: CASSLRRGQGTIYEQYF
CDR3nt: TGTGCCAGCAGCTTAAGGAGGGGACAGGGGACCATCTACGAGCAGTACTTC

d_gene: .
j_gene: TRBJ1-4
v_gene: TRBV7-9
abundance: .
CDR3aa: CASSLEGGRDEKLFF
CDR3nt: TGTGCCAGCAGCTTAGAGGGGGGACGAGACGAAAAACTGTTTTTT

d_gene: TRBD2
j_gene: TRBJ2-2
v_gene: TRBV9
abundance: .
CDR3aa: CASSVVAGGPTGELFF
CDR3nt: TGTGCCAGCAGCGTCGTAGCGGGAGGGCCGACCGGGGAGCTGTTTTTT

d_gene: TRBD2
j_gene: TRBJ2-1
v_gene: TRBV27
abundance: .
CDR3aa: CASSPLDWASGRAADEQFF
CDR3nt: TGTGCCAGCAGTCCCCTTGATTGGGCTAGCGGGAGGGCCGCGGATGAGCAGTTCTTC

d_gene: TRBD1
j_gene: TRBJ2-7
v_gene: TRBV6-6
abundance: .
CDR3aa: CASSGTGGYEQYF
CDR3nt: TGTGCCAGCAGCGGGACAGGGGGCTACGAGCAGTACTTC

d_gene: TRBD1
j_gene: TRBJ1-2
v_gene: TRBV5-1
abundance: .
CDR3aa: CASSLGDRERGYTF
CDR3nt: TGCGCCAGCAGCTTGGGTGACAGGGAGCGCGGCTACACCTTC